This T cell receptor (beta chain) was sequenced during a study of cytomegalovirus exposure and HLA in healthy donors. Findings of the study overall: Prior analysis indicated that the majority of TCR beta V segments exhibited productivity approximately 87% or approximately 30% of the time. Within a later analysis, the majority of CMV-associated TCR beta chains appeared HLA-restricted. It was taken for granted in presence/absence analyses that sequencing depth across donors was roughly uniform.

A note on this clone: Its antigen is not known.

Vbeta (60) and Jbeta (13) primers were used in the PCR. The repertoire was sequenced with immunoSEQ multiplex PCR; TCRdb's copy has only in-frame clones and lacks some. The table lists some 180,000 clones. Looked up from germline, CDR1 is MDHEN and CDR2 is SYDVKM. The CDR3 contains 15 residues. V was pared by 6 bases and J by 4 bases, with 18 bases between. This receptor was obtained from a man aged 25-45 years in good health and CMV-seronegative. J is TRBJ1-1 and V is TRBV28, with a weak D call TRBD1 (5 bases). Sequencing was carried out using PBMCs. CDR3 in amino acids: CASRLDIGTGTEAFF. CDR3 nucleotide sequence: TGTGCCAGCAGGCTGGATATAGGGACTGGCACTGAAGCTTTCTTT.